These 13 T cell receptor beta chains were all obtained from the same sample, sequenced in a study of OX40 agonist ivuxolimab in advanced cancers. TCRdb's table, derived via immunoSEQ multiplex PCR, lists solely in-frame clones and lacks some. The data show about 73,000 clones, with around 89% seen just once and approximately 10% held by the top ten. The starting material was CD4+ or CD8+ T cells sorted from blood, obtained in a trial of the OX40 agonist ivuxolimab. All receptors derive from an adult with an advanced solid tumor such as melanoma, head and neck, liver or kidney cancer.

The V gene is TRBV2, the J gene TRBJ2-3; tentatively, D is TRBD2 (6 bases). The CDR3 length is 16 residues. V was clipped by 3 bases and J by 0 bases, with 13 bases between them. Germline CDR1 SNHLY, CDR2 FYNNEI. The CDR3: CASSEAGGISTDTQYF. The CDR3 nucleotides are TGTGCCAGCAGTGAGGCAGGCGGGATAAGCACAGATACGCAGTATTTT.

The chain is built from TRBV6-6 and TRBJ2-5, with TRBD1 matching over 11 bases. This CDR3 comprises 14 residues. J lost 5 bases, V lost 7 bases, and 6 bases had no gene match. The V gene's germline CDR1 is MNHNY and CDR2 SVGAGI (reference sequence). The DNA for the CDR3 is TGTGCCAGCAATGTGGACAGGGGGCAGGAGACCCAGTACTTC. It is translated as CASNVDRGQETQYF.

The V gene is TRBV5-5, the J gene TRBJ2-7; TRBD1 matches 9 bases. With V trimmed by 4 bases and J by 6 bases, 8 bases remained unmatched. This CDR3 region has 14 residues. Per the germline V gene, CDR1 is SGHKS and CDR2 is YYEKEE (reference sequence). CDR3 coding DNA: TGTGCCAGCAGCCCGTGGGGGACAGGGAGCGAGCAGTACTTC. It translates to CASSPWGTGSEQYF. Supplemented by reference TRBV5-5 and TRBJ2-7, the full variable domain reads DAGVTQSPTHLIKTRGQQVTLRCSPISGHKSVSWYQQVLGQGPQFIFQYYEKEERGRGNFPDRFSARQFPNYSSELNVNALLLGDSALYLCASSPWGTGSEQYFGPGTRLTVT.

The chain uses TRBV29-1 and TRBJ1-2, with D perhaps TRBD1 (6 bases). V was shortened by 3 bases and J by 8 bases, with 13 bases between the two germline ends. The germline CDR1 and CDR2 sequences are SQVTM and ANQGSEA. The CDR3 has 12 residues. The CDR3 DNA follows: TGCAGCGTTGACCCAGGGGACTGGGGCTACACCTTC. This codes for CSVDPGDWGYTF.

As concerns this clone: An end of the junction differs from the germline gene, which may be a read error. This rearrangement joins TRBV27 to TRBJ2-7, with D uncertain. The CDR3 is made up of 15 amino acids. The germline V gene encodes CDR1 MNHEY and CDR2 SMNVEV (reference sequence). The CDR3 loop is CAGSLGPLAAYEQYF. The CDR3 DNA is TGTGCCGGCAGCCTAGGTCCGTTGGCAGCCTACGAGCAGTACTTC.

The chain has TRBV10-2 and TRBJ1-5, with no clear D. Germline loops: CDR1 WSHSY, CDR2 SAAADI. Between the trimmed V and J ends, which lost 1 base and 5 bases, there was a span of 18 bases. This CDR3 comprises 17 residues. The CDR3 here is CASSELGGTGFDQPQHF. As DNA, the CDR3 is TGCGCCAGCAGTGAGTTGGGAGGAACGGGGTTTGATCAGCCCCAGCATTTT.

In DNA, the CDR3 is TGTGCCAGCCAAGGAGGGCCGGACGAGCAGTACTTC. Translation gives CASQGGPDEQYF. This sequence joins TRBV6-5 and TRBJ2-7, with D possibly being TRBD2 (6 bases). The V end was cut by 8 bases, the J end by 5 bases, with 13 bases between. The CDR3 runs 12 residues. Looked up from germline, CDR1 is MNHEY and CDR2 is SVGAGI.

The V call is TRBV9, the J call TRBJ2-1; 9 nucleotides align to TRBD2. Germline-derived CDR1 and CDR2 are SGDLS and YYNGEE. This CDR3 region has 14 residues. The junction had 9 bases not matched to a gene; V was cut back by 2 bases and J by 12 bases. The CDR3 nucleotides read TGTGCCAGCAGCGTGGGGACTAGCTATCAAGGGCAGTTCTTC. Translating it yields CASSVGTSYQGQFF.

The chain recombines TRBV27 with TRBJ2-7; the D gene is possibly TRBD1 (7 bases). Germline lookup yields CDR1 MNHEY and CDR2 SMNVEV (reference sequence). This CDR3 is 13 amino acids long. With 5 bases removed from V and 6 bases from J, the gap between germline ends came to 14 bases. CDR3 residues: CASSQGGGIEQYF. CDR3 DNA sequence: TGTGCCAGCAGTCAAGGGGGCGGGATCGAGCAGTACTTC.

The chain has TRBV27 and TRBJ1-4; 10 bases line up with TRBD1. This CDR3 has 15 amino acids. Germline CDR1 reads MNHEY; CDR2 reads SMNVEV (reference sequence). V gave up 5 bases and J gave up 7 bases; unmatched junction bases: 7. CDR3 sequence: CASSPETGGVEKLFF. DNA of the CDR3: TGTGCCAGCAGTCCCGAGACAGGGGGCGTTGAAAAACTGTTTTTT.

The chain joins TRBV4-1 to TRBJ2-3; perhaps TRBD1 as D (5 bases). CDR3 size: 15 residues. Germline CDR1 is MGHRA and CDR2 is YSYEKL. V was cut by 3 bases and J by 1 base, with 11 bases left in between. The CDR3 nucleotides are TGCGCCAGCAGCCACTTACAGGACCGCACAGATACGCAGTATTTT. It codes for CASSHLQDRTDTQYF.

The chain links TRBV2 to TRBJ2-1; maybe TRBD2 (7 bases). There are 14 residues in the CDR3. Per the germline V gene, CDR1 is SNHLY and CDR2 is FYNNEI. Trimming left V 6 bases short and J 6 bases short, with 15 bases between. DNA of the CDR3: TGTGCCAGCAGCTCCCGGGGGGCCCTCAATGAGCAGTTCTTC. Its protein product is CASSSRGALNEQFF.

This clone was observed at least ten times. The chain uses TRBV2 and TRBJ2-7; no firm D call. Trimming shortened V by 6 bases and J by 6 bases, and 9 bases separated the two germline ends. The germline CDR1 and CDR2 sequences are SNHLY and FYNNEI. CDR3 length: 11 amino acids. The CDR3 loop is CASSLPGEQYF. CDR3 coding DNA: TGTGCCAGCAGCCTCCCCGGCGAGCAGTACTTC.